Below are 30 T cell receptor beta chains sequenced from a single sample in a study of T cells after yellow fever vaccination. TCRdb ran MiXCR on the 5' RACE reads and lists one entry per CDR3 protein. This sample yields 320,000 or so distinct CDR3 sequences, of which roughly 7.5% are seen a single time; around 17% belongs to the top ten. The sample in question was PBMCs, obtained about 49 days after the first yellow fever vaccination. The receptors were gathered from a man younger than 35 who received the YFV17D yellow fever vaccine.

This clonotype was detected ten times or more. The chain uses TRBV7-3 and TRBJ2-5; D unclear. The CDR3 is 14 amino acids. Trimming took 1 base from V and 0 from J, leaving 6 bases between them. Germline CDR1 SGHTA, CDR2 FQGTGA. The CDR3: CASSLNPNQETQYF. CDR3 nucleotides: TGTGCCAGCAGCTTAAATCCAAACCAAGAGACCCAGTACTTC.

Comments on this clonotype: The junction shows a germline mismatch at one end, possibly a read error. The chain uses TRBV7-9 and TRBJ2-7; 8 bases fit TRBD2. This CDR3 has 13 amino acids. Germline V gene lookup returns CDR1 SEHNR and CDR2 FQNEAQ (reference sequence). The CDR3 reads CASSLGTSRRSSF. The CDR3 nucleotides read TGTGCCAGCAGCCTCGGGACTAGTCGACGCAGCTCCTTC.

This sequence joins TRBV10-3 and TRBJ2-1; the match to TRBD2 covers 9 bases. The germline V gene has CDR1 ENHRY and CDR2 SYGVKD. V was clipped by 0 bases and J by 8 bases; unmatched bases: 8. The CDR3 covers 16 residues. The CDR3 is CAISESTSGGWDEQFF. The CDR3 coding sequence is TGTGCCATCAGTGAGTCGACTAGCGGTGGATGGGATGAGCAGTTCTTC.

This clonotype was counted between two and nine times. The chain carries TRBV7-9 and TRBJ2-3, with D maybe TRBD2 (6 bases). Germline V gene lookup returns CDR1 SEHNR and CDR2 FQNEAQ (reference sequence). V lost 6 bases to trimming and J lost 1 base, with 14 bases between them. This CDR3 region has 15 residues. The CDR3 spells CASRPPGDRTDTQYF. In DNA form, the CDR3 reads TGTGCCAGCAGACCCCCGGGGGATCGCACAGATACGCAGTATTTT.

CDR3 in DNA: TGTGCCAGCAGCTCGACAGGGGGCGCTGGGGCTGTTTTTTTT. Amino acid sequence: CASSSTGGAGAVFF. The chain uses TRBV12-3 or TRBV12-4 and TRBJ2-2, with 10 bases fitting TRBD1. J was trimmed by 17 bases and V by 6 bases; bases with no gene match: 15. The CDR3 is made up of 14 amino acids.

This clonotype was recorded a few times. The CDR3 is CSARSGHEQYV. CDR3 DNA: TGCAGTGCTAGATCCGGGCACGAGCAGTACGTC. The chain links TRBV20-1 to TRBJ2-7; D unclear. The CDR3 runs 11 residues. V shed 2 bases and J shed 5 bases, with 7 bases lying between them. Germline CDR1 reads DFQATT; CDR2 reads SNEGSKA (reference sequence).

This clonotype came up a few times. The CDR3 sequence is CASSLDPANTAETQYF. The DNA of the CDR3 is TGCGCCAGCAGCCTAGACCCGGCTAACACCGCAGAGACCCAGTACTTC. V usage is TRBV4-3 and J usage is TRBJ2-5; no clear D. The germline V and J ends were trimmed by 4 bases and 4 bases, with 19 bases remaining between them. This CDR3 has 16 amino acids. Germline assignment: CDR1 LGHNA and CDR2 YSLEER.

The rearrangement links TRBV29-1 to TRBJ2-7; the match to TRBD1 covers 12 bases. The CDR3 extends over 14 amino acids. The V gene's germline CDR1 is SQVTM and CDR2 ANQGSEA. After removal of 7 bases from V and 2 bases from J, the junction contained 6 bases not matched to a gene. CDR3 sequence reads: CSARGDRGPYEQYF. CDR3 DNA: TGCAGCGCAAGAGGGGACAGGGGGCCCTACGAGCAGTACTTC.

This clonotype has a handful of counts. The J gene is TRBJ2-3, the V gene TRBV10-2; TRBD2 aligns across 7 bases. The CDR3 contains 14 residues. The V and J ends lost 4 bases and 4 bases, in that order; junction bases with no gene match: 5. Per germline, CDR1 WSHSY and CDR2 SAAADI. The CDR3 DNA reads TGCGCCAGCAGTGCGCTAGCGGTTGCAGATACGCAGTATTTT. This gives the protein CASSALAVADTQYF.

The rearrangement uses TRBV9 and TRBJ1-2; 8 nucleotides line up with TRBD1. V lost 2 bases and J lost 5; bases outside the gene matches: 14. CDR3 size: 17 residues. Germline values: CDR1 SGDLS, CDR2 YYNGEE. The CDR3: CASSVANPGTGEYGYTF. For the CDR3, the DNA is TGTGCCAGCAGCGTTGCCAATCCCGGGACAGGTGAATATGGCTACACCTTC.

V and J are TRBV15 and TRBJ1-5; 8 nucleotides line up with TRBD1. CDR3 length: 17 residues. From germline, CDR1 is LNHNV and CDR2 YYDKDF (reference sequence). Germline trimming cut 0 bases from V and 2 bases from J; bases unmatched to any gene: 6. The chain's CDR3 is CATSREQGGRGNQPQHF. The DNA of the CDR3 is TGTGCCACCAGCAGAGAACAGGGGGGGAGAGGCAATCAGCCCCAGCATTTT.

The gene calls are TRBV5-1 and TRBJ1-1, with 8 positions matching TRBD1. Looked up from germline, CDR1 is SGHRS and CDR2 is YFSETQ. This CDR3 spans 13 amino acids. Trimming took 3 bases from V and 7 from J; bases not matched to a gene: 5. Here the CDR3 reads CASSSPGGVEAFF. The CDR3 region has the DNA TGCGCCAGCAGCTCCCCAGGGGGCGTTGAAGCTTTCTTT.

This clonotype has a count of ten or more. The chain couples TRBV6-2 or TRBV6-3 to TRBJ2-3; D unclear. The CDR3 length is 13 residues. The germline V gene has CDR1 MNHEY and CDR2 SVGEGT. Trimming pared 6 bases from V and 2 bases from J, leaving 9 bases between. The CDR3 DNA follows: TGTGCCAGCAGGGAATCAGCCACAGATACGCAGTATTTT. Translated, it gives CASRESATDTQYF.

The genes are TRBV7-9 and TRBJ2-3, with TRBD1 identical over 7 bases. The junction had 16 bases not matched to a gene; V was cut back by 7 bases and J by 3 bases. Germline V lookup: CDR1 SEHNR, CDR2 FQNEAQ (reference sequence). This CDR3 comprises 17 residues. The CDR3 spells CASTRSSGGEGTDTQYF. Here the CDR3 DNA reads TGTGCCAGCACCCGGTCGTCAGGGGGTGAAGGGACAGATACGCAGTATTTT.

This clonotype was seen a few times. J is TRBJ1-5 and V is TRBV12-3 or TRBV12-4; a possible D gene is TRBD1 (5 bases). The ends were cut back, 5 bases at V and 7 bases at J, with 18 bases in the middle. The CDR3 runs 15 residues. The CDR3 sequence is CASSIGAALRQPQHF. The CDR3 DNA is TGTGCCAGCAGTATCGGGGCGGCTTTGAGGCAGCCCCAGCATTTT.

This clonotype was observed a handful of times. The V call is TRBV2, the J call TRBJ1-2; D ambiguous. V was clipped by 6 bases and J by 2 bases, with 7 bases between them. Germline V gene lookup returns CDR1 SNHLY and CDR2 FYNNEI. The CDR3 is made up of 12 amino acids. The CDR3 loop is CASRAENYGYTF. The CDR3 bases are TGTGCCAGCAGGGCAGAGAACTATGGCTACACCTTC.

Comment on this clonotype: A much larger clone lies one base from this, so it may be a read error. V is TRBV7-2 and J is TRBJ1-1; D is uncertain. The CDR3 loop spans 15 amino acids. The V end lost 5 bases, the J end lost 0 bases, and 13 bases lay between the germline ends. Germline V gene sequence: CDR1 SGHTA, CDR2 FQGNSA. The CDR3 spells CASSPGVTLNTEAFF. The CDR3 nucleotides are TGTGCCAGCAGCCCCGGGGTGACCCTGAACACTGAAGCTTTCTTT.

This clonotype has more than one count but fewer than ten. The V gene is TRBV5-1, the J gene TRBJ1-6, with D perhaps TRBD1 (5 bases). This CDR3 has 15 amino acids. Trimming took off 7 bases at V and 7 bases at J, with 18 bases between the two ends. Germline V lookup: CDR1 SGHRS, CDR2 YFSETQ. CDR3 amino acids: CASRGVGPRNSPLHF. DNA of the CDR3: TGCGCCAGCCGGGGCGTGGGTCCAAGGAATTCACCCCTCCACTTT.

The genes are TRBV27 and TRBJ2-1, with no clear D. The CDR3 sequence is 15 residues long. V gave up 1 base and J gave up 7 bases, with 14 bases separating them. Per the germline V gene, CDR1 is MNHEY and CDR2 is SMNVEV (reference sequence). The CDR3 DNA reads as TGTGCCAGCAGTTTATTTCTCGCGCCCGTTAATGAGCAGTTCTTC. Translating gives CASSLFLAPVNEQFF.

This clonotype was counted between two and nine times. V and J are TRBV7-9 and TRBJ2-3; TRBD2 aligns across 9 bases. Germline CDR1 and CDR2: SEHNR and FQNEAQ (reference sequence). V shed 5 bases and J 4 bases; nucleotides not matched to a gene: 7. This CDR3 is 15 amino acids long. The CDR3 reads CASSKPGLASDTQYF. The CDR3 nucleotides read TGTGCCAGCAGCAAACCGGGACTAGCCTCAGATACGCAGTATTTT.

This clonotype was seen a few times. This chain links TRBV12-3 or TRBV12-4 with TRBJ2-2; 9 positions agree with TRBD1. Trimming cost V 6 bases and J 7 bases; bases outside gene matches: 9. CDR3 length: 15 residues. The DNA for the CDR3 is TGTGCCAGCAGCCCTCGACAGGGGGGGGACGGGGAGCTGTTTTTT. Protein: CASSPRQGGDGELFF.

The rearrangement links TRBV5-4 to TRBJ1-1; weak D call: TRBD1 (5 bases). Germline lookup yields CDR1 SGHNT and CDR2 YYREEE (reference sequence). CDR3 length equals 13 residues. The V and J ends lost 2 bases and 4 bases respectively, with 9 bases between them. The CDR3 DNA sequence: TGTGCCAGCAGCTTATTCGGGGGCACTGAAGCTTTCTTT. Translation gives CASSLFGGTEAFF.

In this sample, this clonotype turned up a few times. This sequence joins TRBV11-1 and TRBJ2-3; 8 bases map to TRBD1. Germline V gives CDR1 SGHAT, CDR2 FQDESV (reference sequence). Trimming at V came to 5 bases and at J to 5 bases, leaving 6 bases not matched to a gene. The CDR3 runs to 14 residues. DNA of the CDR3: TGTGCCAGCAGCCCCAGGGGGCGCGAAGATACGCAGTATTTT. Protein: CASSPRGREDTQYF.

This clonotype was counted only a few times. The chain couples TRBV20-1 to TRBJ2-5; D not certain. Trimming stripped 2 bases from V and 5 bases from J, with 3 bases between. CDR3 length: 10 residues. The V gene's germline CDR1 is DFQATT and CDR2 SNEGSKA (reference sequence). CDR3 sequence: CSARRETQYF. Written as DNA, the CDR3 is TGCAGTGCTAGAAGGGAGACCCAGTACTTC.

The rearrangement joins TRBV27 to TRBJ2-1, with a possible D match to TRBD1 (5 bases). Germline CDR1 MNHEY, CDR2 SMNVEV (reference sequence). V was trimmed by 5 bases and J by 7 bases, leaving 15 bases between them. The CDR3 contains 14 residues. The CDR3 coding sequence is TGTGCCAGCAGTCCCGGGCAACAGGTGAATGAGCAGTTCTTC. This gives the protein CASSPGQQVNEQFF.

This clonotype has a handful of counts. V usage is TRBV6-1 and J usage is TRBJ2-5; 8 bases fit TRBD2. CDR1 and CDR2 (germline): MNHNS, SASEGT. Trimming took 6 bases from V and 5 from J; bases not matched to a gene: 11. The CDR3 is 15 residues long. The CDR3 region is CASRTLLGGAETQYF. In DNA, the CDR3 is TGTGCCAGCAGGACTCTCCTCGGGGGGGCCGAGACCCAGTACTTC.

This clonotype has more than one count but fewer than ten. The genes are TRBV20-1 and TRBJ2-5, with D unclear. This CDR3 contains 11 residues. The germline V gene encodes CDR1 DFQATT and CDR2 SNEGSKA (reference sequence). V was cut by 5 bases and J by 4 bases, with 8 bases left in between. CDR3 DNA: TGCAGTGCTGGGGTAGGAGAGACCCAGTACTTC. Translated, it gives CSAGVGETQYF.

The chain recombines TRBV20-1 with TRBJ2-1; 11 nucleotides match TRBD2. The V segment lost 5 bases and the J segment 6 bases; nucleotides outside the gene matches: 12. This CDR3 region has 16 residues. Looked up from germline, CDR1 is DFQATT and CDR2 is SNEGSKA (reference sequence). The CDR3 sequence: CSAGAPIAGGPNEQFF. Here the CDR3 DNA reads TGCAGTGCTGGGGCACCCATAGCGGGGGGGCCCAATGAGCAGTTCTTC.

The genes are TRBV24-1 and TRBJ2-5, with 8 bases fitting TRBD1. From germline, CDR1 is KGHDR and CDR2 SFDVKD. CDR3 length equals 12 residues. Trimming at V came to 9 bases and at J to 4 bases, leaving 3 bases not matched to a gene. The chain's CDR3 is CATGQGGETQYF. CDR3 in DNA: TGTGCCACCGGACAGGGAGGAGAGACCCAGTACTTC.

The CDR3 region is CASSNRLAGDTDTQYF. Here the CDR3 DNA reads TGTGCCAGCAGCAACCGACTAGCGGGGGACACAGATACGCAGTATTTT. This chain uses TRBV7-2 with TRBJ2-3; 12 positions agree with TRBD2. J was trimmed by 2 bases and V by 5 bases; bases with no gene match: 5. Germline CDR1 reads SGHTA; CDR2 reads FQGNSA. This CDR3 region has 16 residues.